The rows below give T cell receptor beta chains drawn from one sample of a study of breast tumors, draining lymph nodes, adjacent tissues. TCRdb re-called the multiplex PCR reads with MiXCR, one entry per CDR3 protein. The data show about 200,000 distinct CDR3 sequences, with less than 35% seen just once and over 3.5% held by the top ten. Sequencing input: axillary lymph node tissue. Every receptor here comes from a female donor with breast cancer. Some clones in this sample may be carry-over from other donors' samples. Each CDR3 is given with its conserved first and last residue. Each record gives: clone size, V gene, CDR3 protein. A row's size may be missing; if present it is once, few, many or a size class.

-	TRBV7-8	CASASGASYNEQYF
many	TRBV11-2	CASSLGREAAGYTF
-	TRBV7-2	CASSQIAGGPGSEQFF
many	TRBV20-1	CSARDWGIDHSDEQYF
-	TRBV2	CASSRQGAHARSPLHF
-	TRBV15	CATSRGGGGGEETRYF
-	TRBV7-6	CASSLGTYVLTF
-	TRBV12-3/TRBV12-4	CASRDETGGAYGYTF
many	TRBV7-3	CASSPTGGKGEQFF
many	TRBV11-2	CASSSAGGRETQYF
medium-sized	TRBV13	CASSSRSSGKETQYF
few	TRBV10-1	CASSDGIPDTQYF
many	TRBV29-1	CSVEFIGESTDTQYF
many	TRBV12-3/TRBV12-4	CASTQENTGELFF
many	TRBV10-2	CASRTSVLSYNEQFF
many	TRBV10-3	CAIRESGGSYGYTF